The present entry profiles one T cell receptor (beta chain) with its context. This CDR3 is 19 amino acids long. Trimming removed 1 base from V and 3 bases from J, with 27 bases in between. Germline CDR1 and CDR2: GTSNPN and SVGIG (reference sequence). This sample is drawn from a study of blood T cell repertoires in COVID-19. Study details: Both acute and convalescent COVID-19 samples were obtained from the United States, Italy and Spain. The analysed material was cDNA or gDNA that came from T cells, B-cell-depleted T cells, or PBMCs.

Original methodology: Estimates of nucleated cell counts were drawn from the amplification of reference gene primers. The table came from immunoSEQ multiplex PCR; TCRdb's copy has only in-frame clones and leaves some out. The DNA was the basis for D and trimming; V, J and clone size are from that table. Counted here are 80,000 to 90,000 clones, around nine tenths occurring once; the ten biggest clones make up less than 6.5%. This clonotype originated in a man aged 60-69 years with acute or convalescent COVID-19. Material: peripheral blood. The chain carries TRBV30 and TRBJ1-1; D might be TRBD1 (5 bases). The CDR3 DNA reads TGTGCCTGGAGTGGACAGTTGGAATCTTATCGCTTAATGTACACTGAAGCTTTCTTT. Protein: CAWSGQLESYRLMYTEAFF.